Listed here is a single T cell receptor beta chain. Unmatched junction bases numbered 9, after V lost 2 bases and J lost 0 bases. The germline V gene has CDR1 LGHNA and CDR2 YNFKEQ. The CDR3 consists of 17 residues. This sample was included in a study of blood T cell repertoires in COVID-19. How the authors handled the data: Amplification of reference gene primers was used by the study to estimate nucleated cell counts. TCRdb's copy holds only in-frame clones and misses some; the assay was immunoSEQ multiplex PCR. V and J calls and clone size are those listed in that table; D and trimming were worked out from the DNA. The data show a few hundred thousand clones, with about nine tenths seen just once and approximately 1.6% held by the top ten.

Sequences were obtained from peripheral blood. The sequence derives from a woman in her 30s with COVID-19, enrolled during active disease. This chain joins TRBV4-2 and TRBJ2-7; TRBD2 aligns across 8 bases. The CDR3 reads CASSQHGLGTSSYEQYF. For the CDR3, the DNA is TGTGCCAGCAGCCAACACGGATTAGGGACTAGCTCCTACGAGCAGTACTTC.